A selection of T cell receptor beta chains follows, all from one sample in a study of blood T cell repertoires in COVID-19. Sequenced by immunoSEQ multiplex PCR; TCRdb stores in-frame clones only, minus some. Among around 300,000 clones, about 89% were seen once, and the ten largest hold 0.94%. Material for sequencing was peripheral blood. Source of these receptors: a woman aged 40 to 50 who had recovered from COVID-19. Both conserved end residues are part of each CDR3. D genes are given only for firm matches. For some rows the clone size is stated as once, few or many, or as a class when expanded; others skip it.

abundance: -; d_gene: -; j_gene: TRBJ2-6; v_gene: TRBV5-8; CDR3aa: CASSLGRDSGANVLTF; CDR3nt: TGTGCCAGCAGCTTGGGACGGGACTCTGGGGCCAACGTCCTGACTTTC
abundance: -; d_gene: -; j_gene: TRBJ1-6; v_gene: TRBV6-5; CDR3aa: CASSSTPDTPLHF; CDR3nt: TGTGCCAGCAGTTCCACCCCAGATACACCCCTCCACTTT
abundance: -; d_gene: -; j_gene: TRBJ1-2; v_gene: TRBV9; CDR3aa: CASSPWEGSHGYTF; CDR3nt: TGTGCCAGCAGCCCGTGGGAGGGGAGCCATGGCTACACCTTC
abundance: -; d_gene: TRBD2; j_gene: TRBJ2-1; v_gene: TRBV19; CDR3aa: CASSIDPSGSLSSYNEQFF; CDR3nt: TGTGCCAGTAGTATAGATCCTAGCGGGAGCCTGAGCTCCTACAATGAGCAGTTCTTC
abundance: -; d_gene: -; j_gene: TRBJ2-5; v_gene: TRBV27; CDR3aa: CASSPHPGTIQETQYF; CDR3nt: TGTGCCAGCAGTCCCCACCCCGGGACAATACAAGAGACCCAGTACTTC
abundance: few; d_gene: -; j_gene: TRBJ2-7; v_gene: TRBV4-2; CDR3aa: CASSHGGSYEQYF; CDR3nt: TGTGCCAGCAGCCATGGCGGCTCCTACGAGCAGTACTTC
abundance: -; d_gene: TRBD1; j_gene: TRBJ1-2; v_gene: TRBV10-3; CDR3aa: CAIMGDRAGYTF; CDR3nt: TGTGCCATCATGGGGGACAGGGCTGGCTACACCTTC
abundance: -; d_gene: -; j_gene: TRBJ1-1; v_gene: TRBV5-6; CDR3aa: CASSLYSRAEAFF; CDR3nt: TGTGCCAGCAGCTTGTATTCCCGCGCTGAAGCTTTCTTT
abundance: -; d_gene: TRBD2; j_gene: TRBJ2-5; v_gene: TRBV11-3; CDR3aa: CASSPGLAGGGVDETQYF; CDR3nt: TGTGCCAGCAGCCCAGGACTAGCGGGAGGAGGGGTTGATGAGACCCAGTACTTC
abundance: -; d_gene: -; j_gene: TRBJ2-2; v_gene: TRBV3-1/TRBV3-2; CDR3aa: CASSQVRRGRNTGELFF; CDR3nt: TGTGCCAGCAGCCAAGTCCGGAGGGGGCGTAACACCGGGGAGCTGTTTTTT
abundance: -; d_gene: TRBD2; j_gene: TRBJ2-3; v_gene: TRBV19; CDR3aa: CASSGLAGADTQYF; CDR3nt: TGTGCCAGTAGTGGACTAGCGGGAGCAGATACGCAGTATTTT
abundance: once; d_gene: TRBD2; j_gene: TRBJ2-7; v_gene: TRBV11-2; CDR3aa: CASSFDSGRYEQYF; CDR3nt: TGTGCCAGCAGCTTCGATAGCGGGAGGTACGAGCAGTACTTC
abundance: -; d_gene: TRBD1; j_gene: TRBJ2-1; v_gene: TRBV7-9; CDR3aa: CASSPQGQGYNEQFF; CDR3nt: TGTGCCAGCAGCCCCCAGGGACAGGGGTACAATGAGCAGTTCTTC
abundance: -; d_gene: -; j_gene: TRBJ2-3; v_gene: TRBV7-6; CDR3aa: CASSLGRQTTDTQYF; CDR3nt: TGTGCCAGCAGCTTAGGTCGACAGACCACAGATACGCAGTATTTT
abundance: -; d_gene: -; j_gene: TRBJ2-1; v_gene: TRBV27; CDR3aa: CASSLGVGGGNEQFF; CDR3nt: TGTGCCAGCAGTTTAGGGGTGGGAGGGGGCAATGAGCAGTTCTTC
abundance: -; d_gene: TRBD2; j_gene: TRBJ2-1; v_gene: TRBV2; CDR3aa: CASGLAGGTEQFF; CDR3nt: TGTGCCAGCGGACTAGCGGGAGGGACTGAGCAGTTCTTC
abundance: -; d_gene: TRBD2; j_gene: TRBJ2-2; v_gene: TRBV3-1/TRBV3-2; CDR3aa: CASSQDATGAGLAGITGELFF; CDR3nt: TGTGCCAGCAGCCAAGACGCGACGGGGGCGGGTCTAGCGGGGATCACCGGGGAGCTGTTTTTT
abundance: -; d_gene: -; j_gene: TRBJ2-3; v_gene: TRBV7-9; CDR3aa: CASSLVGSGTDTQYF; CDR3nt: TGTGCCAGCAGCTTAGTCGGGAGTGGCACAGATACGCAGTATTTT
abundance: once; d_gene: TRBD1; j_gene: TRBJ2-1; v_gene: TRBV4-2; CDR3aa: CASSRPGQGLYNEQFF; CDR3nt: TGTGCCAGCAGCCGCCCGGGACAGGGCTTATACAATGAGCAGTTCTTC
abundance: -; d_gene: TRBD2; j_gene: TRBJ2-7; v_gene: TRBV11-2; CDR3aa: CASSPGSSGAYEQYF; CDR3nt: TGTGCCAGCAGCCCCGGGTCTAGCGGAGCCTACGAGCAGTACTTC
abundance: -; d_gene: TRBD1; j_gene: TRBJ2-1; v_gene: TRBV5-1; CDR3aa: CASIPPPVDREPNEYEQFF; CDR3nt: TGCGCCAGCATCCCCCCCCCTGTCGACAGGGAACCTAACGAATATGAGCAGTTCTTC
abundance: few; d_gene: TRBD2; j_gene: TRBJ2-2; v_gene: TRBV2; CDR3aa: CATRLAGGRNTGELFF; CDR3nt: TGTGCCACCAGACTAGCGGGAGGCCGAAACACCGGGGAGCTGTTTTTT
abundance: -; d_gene: TRBD1; j_gene: TRBJ1-6; v_gene: TRBV3-1/TRBV3-2; CDR3aa: CASSQGQVNSPLHF; CDR3nt: TGTGCCAGCAGTCAAGGACAGGTGAATTCACCCCTCCACTTT
abundance: once; d_gene: -; j_gene: TRBJ1-2; v_gene: TRBV30; CDR3aa: CAWSAQDYGYTF; CDR3nt: TGTGCCTGGAGCGCTCAGGACTATGGCTACACCTTC
abundance: -; d_gene: -; j_gene: TRBJ2-2; v_gene: TRBV7-9; CDR3aa: CASSLGGTGELFF; CDR3nt: TGTGCCAGCAGCTTAGGCGGCACCGGGGAGCTGTTTTTT
abundance: few; d_gene: TRBD1; j_gene: TRBJ2-7; v_gene: TRBV20-1; CDR3aa: CSATGGYEQYF; CDR3nt: TGCAGTGCTACAGGGGGCTACGAGCAGTACTTC
abundance: few; d_gene: -; j_gene: TRBJ1-5; v_gene: TRBV21-1; CDR3aa: CAQHSNQPQHF; CDR3nt: TGTGCCCAACATAGCAATCAGCCCCAGCATTTT
abundance: -; d_gene: TRBD2; j_gene: TRBJ2-7; v_gene: TRBV20-1; CDR3aa: CSASIQTPGGEQYF; CDR3nt: TGCAGTGCTAGTATTCAAACCCCGGGGGGCGAGCAGTACTTC
abundance: -; d_gene: -; j_gene: TRBJ2-7; v_gene: TRBV4-2; CDR3aa: CASSQEEGSPDEQYF; CDR3nt: TGTGCCAGCAGCCAAGAAGAAGGGAGTCCCGACGAGCAGTACTTC
abundance: -; d_gene: TRBD1; j_gene: TRBJ2-5; v_gene: TRBV5-1; CDR3aa: CASSLPGGQETQYF; CDR3nt: TGCGCCAGCAGCTTGCCAGGGGGTCAAGAGACCCAGTACTTC
abundance: -; d_gene: TRBD1; j_gene: TRBJ1-3; v_gene: TRBV3-1/TRBV3-2; CDR3aa: CASSRGQSGNTIYF; CDR3nt: TGTGCCAGCAGCCGGGGACAGTCAGGAAACACCATATATTTT
abundance: -; d_gene: TRBD2; j_gene: TRBJ2-5; v_gene: TRBV7-8; CDR3aa: CASSFRRGETQYF; CDR3nt: TGTGCCAGCAGCTTCCGGCGGGGGGAGACCCAGTACTTC
abundance: -; d_gene: TRBD1; j_gene: TRBJ2-3; v_gene: TRBV23-1; CDR3aa: CASSPTGAWFSTDTQYF; CDR3nt: TGCGCCAGCAGCCCAACAGGGGCTTGGTTTAGCACAGATACGCAGTATTTT
abundance: -; d_gene: -; j_gene: TRBJ2-2; v_gene: TRBV3-1/TRBV3-2; CDR3aa: CASSQGGGGSTGELFF; CDR3nt: TGTGCCAGCAGCCAAGGAGGAGGGGGCAGCACCGGGGAGCTGTTTTTT
abundance: -; d_gene: -; j_gene: TRBJ1-5; v_gene: TRBV19; CDR3aa: CASRLGGGWGNQPQHF; CDR3nt: TGTGCCAGCAGGCTAGGCGGGGGCTGGGGCAATCAGCCCCAGCATTTT
abundance: -; d_gene: TRBD2; j_gene: TRBJ2-7; v_gene: TRBV15; CDR3aa: CATTNGLAGGDEQYF; CDR3nt: TGTGCCACCACCAATGGACTAGCGGGAGGGGACGAGCAGTACTTC
abundance: -; d_gene: -; j_gene: TRBJ2-1; v_gene: TRBV3-1/TRBV3-2; CDR3aa: CASSGAGVIDEQFF; CDR3nt: TGTGCCAGCAGTGGGGCTGGGGTTATCGATGAGCAGTTCTTC
abundance: -; d_gene: -; j_gene: TRBJ2-7; v_gene: TRBV6-5; CDR3aa: CASTLRDSFYEQYF; CDR3nt: TGTGCCAGCACTCTACGGGACTCCTTCTACGAGCAGTACTTC
abundance: -; d_gene: TRBD2; j_gene: TRBJ2-1; v_gene: TRBV4-1; CDR3aa: CASSSPGTSVYNEQFF; CDR3nt: TGCGCCAGCAGCTCTCCCGGGACTAGCGTCTACAATGAGCAGTTCTTC
abundance: -; d_gene: -; j_gene: TRBJ1-5; v_gene: TRBV19; CDR3aa: CASSIRGQTPSNQPQHF; CDR3nt: TGTGCCAGTAGTATAAGAGGGCAGACACCAAGCAATCAGCCCCAGCATTTT
abundance: -; d_gene: TRBD1; j_gene: TRBJ2-5; v_gene: TRBV5-1; CDR3aa: CASSLGGTGETQYF; CDR3nt: TGCGCCAGCAGCTTGGGCGGGACAGGGGAGACCCAGTACTTC
abundance: once; d_gene: -; j_gene: TRBJ2-7; v_gene: TRBV28; CDR3aa: CASSLSSWSYEQYF; CDR3nt: TGTGCCAGCAGTTTATCTAGTTGGTCCTACGAGCAGTACTTC
abundance: -; d_gene: -; j_gene: TRBJ1-1; v_gene: TRBV6-1; CDR3aa: CASSEAAGGGTEAFF; CDR3nt: TGTGCCAGCAGTGAAGCGGCCGGCGGGGGAACTGAAGCTTTCTTT
abundance: -; d_gene: TRBD2; j_gene: TRBJ2-5; v_gene: TRBV5-4; CDR3aa: CASSLTPLSGSETQYF; CDR3nt: TGTGCCAGCAGCTTGACCCCCCTTAGCGGGAGTGAGACCCAGTACTTC
abundance: few; d_gene: -; j_gene: TRBJ2-2; v_gene: TRBV18; CDR3aa: CASSPPSNVGELFF; CDR3nt: TGTGCCAGCTCACCACCCTCTAATGTCGGGGAGCTGTTTTTT